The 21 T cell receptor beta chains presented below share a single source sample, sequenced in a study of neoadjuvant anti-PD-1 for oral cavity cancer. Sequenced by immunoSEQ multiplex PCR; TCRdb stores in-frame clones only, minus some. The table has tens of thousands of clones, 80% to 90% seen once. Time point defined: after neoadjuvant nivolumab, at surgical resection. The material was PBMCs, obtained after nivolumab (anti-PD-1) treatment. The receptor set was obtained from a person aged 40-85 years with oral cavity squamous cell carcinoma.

The CDR3 loop is CASIRTAGNTIYF. CDR3 DNA sequence: TGTGCCAGCATTAGGACAGCTGGAAACACCATATATTTT. J is TRBJ1-3 and V is TRBV6-1; D is possibly TRBD1 (6 bases). V was pared by 7 bases and J by 2 bases, with 9 bases between. Germline lookup yields CDR1 MNHNS and CDR2 SASEGT. The CDR3 length is 13 residues.

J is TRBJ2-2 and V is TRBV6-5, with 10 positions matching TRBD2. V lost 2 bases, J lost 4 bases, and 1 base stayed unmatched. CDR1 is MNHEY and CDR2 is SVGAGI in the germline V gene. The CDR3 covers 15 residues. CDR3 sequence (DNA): TGTGCCAGCAGTTACCTAGCGGGAGTCACCGGGGAGCTGTTTTTT. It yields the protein CASSYLAGVTGELFF.

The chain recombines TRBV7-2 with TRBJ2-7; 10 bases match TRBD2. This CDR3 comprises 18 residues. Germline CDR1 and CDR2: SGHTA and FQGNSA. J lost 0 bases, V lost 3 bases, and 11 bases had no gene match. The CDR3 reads CASSLIGIAGGLSYEQYF. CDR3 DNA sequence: TGTGCCAGCAGCTTGATCGGGATAGCGGGAGGACTCTCCTACGAGCAGTACTTC.

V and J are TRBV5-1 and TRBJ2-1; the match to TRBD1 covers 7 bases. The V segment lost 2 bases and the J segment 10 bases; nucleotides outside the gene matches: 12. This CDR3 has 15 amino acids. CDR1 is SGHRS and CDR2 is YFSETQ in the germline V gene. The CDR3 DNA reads TGCGCCAGCAGCTTTACGGACAGGCCCTCCTCCGAGCAGTTCTTC. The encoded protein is CASSFTDRPSSEQFF.

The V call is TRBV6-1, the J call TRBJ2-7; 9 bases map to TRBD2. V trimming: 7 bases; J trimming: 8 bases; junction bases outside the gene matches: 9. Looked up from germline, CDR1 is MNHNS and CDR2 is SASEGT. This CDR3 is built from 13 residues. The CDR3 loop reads CASTSASGIKQYF. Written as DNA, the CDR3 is TGTGCCAGCACGAGCGCTAGCGGGATTAAGCAGTACTTC.

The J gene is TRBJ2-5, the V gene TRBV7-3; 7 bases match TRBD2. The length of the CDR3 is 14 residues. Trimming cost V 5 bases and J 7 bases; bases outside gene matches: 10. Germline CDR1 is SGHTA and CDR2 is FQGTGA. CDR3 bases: TGTGCCAGCAGCCCGGGCCCGGGGGGTGGGACCCAGTACTTC. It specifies CASSPGPGGGTQYF.

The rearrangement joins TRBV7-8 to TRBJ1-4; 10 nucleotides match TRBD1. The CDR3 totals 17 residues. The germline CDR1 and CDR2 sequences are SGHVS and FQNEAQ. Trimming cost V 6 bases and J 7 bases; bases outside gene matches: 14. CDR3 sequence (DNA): TGTGCCAGCAGTTCGCTCCGGGACAGGGGAGGCGGTGAAAAACTGTTTTTT. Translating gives CASSSLRDRGGGEKLFF.

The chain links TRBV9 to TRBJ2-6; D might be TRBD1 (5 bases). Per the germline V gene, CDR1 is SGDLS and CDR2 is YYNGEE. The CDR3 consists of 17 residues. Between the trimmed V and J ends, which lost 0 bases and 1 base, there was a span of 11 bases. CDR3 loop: CASSVGQGMSGANVLTF. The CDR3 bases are TGTGCCAGCAGCGTAGGGCAGGGAATGTCTGGGGCCAACGTCCTGACTTTC.

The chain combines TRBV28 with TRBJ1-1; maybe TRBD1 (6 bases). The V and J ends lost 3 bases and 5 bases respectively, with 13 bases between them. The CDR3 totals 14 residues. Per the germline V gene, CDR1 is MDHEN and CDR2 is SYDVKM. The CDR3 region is CASSFRQVGTEAFF. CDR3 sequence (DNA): TGTGCCAGCAGTTTTCGACAGGTGGGGACTGAAGCTTTCTTT.

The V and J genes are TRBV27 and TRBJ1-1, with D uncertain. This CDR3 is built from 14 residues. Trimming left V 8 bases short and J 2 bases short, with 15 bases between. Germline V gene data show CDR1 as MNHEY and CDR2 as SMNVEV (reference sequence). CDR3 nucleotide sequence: TGTGCCAGCGGTAGGTACGGCACCAACACTGAAGCTTTCTTT. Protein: CASGRYGTNTEAFF.

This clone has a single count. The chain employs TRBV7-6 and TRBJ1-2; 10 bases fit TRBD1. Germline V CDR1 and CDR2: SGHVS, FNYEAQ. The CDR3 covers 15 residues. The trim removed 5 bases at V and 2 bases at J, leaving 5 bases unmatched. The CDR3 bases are TGTGCCAGCAGCCCCGGGACAGGGGAAAACTATGGCTACACCTTC. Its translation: CASSPGTGENYGYTF.

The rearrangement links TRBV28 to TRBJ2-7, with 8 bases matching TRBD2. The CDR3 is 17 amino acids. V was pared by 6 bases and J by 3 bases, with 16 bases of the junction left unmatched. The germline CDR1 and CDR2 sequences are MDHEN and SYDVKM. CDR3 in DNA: TGTGCCAGCAGCCCTATCCCCGGGACTAGAACTAGCTACGAGCAGTACTTC. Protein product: CASSPIPGTRTSYEQYF.

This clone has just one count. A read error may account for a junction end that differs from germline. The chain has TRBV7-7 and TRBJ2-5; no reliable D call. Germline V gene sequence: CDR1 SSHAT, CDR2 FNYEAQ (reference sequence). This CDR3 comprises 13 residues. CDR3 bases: TGTGCTAGCAGCTTAGTGGTGCAAGAGACCCAGTACTTC. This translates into CASSLVVQETQYF.

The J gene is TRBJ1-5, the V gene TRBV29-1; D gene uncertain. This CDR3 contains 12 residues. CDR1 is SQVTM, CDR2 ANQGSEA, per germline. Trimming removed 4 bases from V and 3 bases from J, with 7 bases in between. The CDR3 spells CSVGGYNQPQHF. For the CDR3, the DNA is TGCAGCGTTGGAGGATACAATCAGCCCCAGCATTTT.

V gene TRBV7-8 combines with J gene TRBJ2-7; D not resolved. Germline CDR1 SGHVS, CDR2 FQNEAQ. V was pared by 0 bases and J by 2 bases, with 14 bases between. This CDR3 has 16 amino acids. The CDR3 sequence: CASSLAIATDPYEQYF. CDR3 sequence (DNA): TGTGCCAGCAGCTTAGCTATCGCAACGGACCCCTACGAGCAGTACTTC.

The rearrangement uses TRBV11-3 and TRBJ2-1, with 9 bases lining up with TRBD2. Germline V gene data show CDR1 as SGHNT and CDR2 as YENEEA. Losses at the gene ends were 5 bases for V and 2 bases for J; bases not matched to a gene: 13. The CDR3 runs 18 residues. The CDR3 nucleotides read TGTGCCAGCAGCCCCGCGGTAGCGGGAGTGTACGCCTACAATGAGCAGTTCTTC. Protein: CASSPAVAGVYAYNEQFF. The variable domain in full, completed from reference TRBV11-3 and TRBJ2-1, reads EAGVVQSPRYKIIEKKQPVAFWCNPISGHNTLYWYLQNLGQGPELLIRYENEEAVDDSQLPKDRFSAERLKGVDSTLKIQPAELGDSAVYLCASSPAVAGVYAYNEQFFGPGTRLTVL.

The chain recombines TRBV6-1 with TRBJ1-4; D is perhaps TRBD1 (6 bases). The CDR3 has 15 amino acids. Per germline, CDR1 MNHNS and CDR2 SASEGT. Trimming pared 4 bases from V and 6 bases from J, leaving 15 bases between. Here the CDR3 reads CASSGGGRTDEKLFF. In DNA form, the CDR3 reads TGTGCCAGCAGTGGCGGGGGCCGAACCGATGAAAAACTGTTTTTT.

The CDR3 protein is CASSHDERSEQYF. Written as DNA, the CDR3 is TGTGCCAGCAGTCACGATGAGAGATCCGAGCAGTACTTC. The chain carries TRBV7-9 and TRBJ2-7; D gene uncertain. The CDR3 is 13 amino acids. Trimming stripped 6 bases from V and 6 bases from J, with 15 bases between. Germline V gene sequence: CDR1 SEHNR, CDR2 FQNEAQ (reference sequence).

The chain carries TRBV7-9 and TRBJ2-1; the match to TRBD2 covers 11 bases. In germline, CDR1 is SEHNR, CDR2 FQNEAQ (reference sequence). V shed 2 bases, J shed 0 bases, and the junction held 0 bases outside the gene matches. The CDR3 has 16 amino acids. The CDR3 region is CASSLLAGGSYNEQFF. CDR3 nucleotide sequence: TGTGCCAGCAGCTTACTAGCGGGAGGCTCCTACAATGAGCAGTTCTTC.

The CDR3 sequence is CASSRGPTLQEETQYF. The CDR3 DNA reads as TGTGCCAGCAGTCGAGGCCCGACTTTACAGGAGGAGACCCAGTACTTC. This chain links TRBV25-1 with TRBJ2-5; possibly TRBD1 for D (5 bases). V shed 5 bases and J shed 5 bases, with 21 bases lying between them. This CDR3 region has 16 residues. CDR1 and CDR2 (germline): MGHDK, SYGVNS. Full variable domain (missing parts from reference TRBV25-1 and TRBJ2-5): EADIYQTPRYLVIGTGKKITLECSQTMGHDKMYWYQQDPGMELHLIHYSYGVNSTEKGDLSSESTVSRIRTEHFPLTLESARPSHTSQYLCASSRGPTLQEETQYFGPGTRLLVL.

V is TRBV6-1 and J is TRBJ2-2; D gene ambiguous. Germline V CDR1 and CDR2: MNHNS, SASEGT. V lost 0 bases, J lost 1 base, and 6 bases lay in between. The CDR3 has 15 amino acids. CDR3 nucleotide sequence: TGTGCCAGCAGTGAAGCGCTCGGGAACACCGGGGAGCTGTTTTTT. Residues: CASSEALGNTGELFF.